The 4 T cell receptor beta chains reported below all come from one sample, sequenced in a study of control samples from healthy donors and cancer patients. TCRdb's copy holds only in-frame clones and misses some; the assay was immunoSEQ multiplex PCR. The sample records 60,000 or so clones, nearly 90% being singletons. Sequencing was done on a sample of blood. The receptors shown here come from a man aged 45 to 65 in good health.

The V gene is TRBV20-1, the J gene TRBJ2-7; D possibly matches TRBD1 or TRBD2 (5 bases each). The V and J ends lost 3 bases and 3 bases respectively, with 18 bases between them. The CDR3 sequence is 15 residues long. The germline V gene encodes CDR1 DFQATT and CDR2 SNEGSKA (reference sequence). The CDR3 protein is CSASRPRDRDYEQYF. The DNA for the CDR3 is TGCAGTGCTAGTCGCCCCCGGGACCGAGACTACGAGCAGTACTTC.

This chain connects TRBV5-6 to TRBJ1-6; D perhaps matches TRBD1 (6 bases). The germline gives CDR1 SGHDT, CDR2 YYEEEE. The CDR3 sequence is 17 residues long. With 0 bases removed from V and 6 bases from J, the gap between germline ends came to 16 bases. The CDR3 sequence is CASSLGAAGDTNSPLHF. The CDR3 DNA sequence: TGTGCCAGCAGCTTGGGTGCGGCAGGGGACACTAATTCACCCCTCCACTTT.

Within the sample, this clone is medium-sized. The V call is TRBV7-2, the J call TRBJ1-5, with TRBD1 matching over 7 bases. The germline gives CDR1 SGHTA, CDR2 FQGNSA. CDR3 length: 16 residues. The V and J ends lost 1 base and 5 bases, in that order; junction bases with no gene match: 8. CDR3 in amino acids: CASSLGTGLQHQPQHF. In DNA, the CDR3 is TGTGCCAGCAGCTTAGGGACAGGCCTACAACATCAGCCCCAGCATTTT.

The chain uses TRBV5-1 and TRBJ2-5, with a possible D match to TRBD2 (5 bases). CDR1 is SGHRS and CDR2 is YFSETQ in the germline V gene. The CDR3 runs to 13 residues. V was shortened by 5 bases and J by 7 bases, with 15 bases between the two germline ends. In DNA, the CDR3 is TGCGCCAGCAGAAGAGGGCCCTCGGGGACCCAGTACTTC. It is translated as CASRRGPSGTQYF.